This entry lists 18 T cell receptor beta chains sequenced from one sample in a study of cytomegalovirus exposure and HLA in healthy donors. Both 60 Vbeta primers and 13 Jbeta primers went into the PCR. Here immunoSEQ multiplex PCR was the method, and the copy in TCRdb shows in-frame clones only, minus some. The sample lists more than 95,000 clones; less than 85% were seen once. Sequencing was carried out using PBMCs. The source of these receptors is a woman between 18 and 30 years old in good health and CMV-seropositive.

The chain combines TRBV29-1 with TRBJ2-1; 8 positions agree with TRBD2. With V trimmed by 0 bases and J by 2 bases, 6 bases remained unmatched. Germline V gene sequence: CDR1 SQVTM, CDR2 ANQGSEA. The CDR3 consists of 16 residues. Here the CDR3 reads CSVEETTSGAYNEQFF. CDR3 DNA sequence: TGCAGCGTTGAAGAAACCACTAGCGGAGCCTACAATGAGCAGTTCTTC.

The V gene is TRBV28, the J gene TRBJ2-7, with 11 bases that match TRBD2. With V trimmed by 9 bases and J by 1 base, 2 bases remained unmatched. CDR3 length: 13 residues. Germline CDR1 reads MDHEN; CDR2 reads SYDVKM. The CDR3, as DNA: TGTGCCAGTACTAGCGGGAGTTCCTACGAGCAGTACTTC. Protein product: CASTSGSSYEQYF.

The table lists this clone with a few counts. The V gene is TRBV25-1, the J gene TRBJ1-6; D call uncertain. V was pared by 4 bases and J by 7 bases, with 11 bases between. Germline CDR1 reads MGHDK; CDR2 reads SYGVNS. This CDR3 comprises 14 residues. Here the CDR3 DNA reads TGTGCCAGCAGTGGGCGGGGTGACAATTCACCCCTCCACTTT. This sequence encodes CASSGRGDNSPLHF. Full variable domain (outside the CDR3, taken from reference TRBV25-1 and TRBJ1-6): EADIYQTPRYLVIGTGKKITLECSQTMGHDKMYWYQQDPGMELHLIHYSYGVNSTEKGDLSSESTVSRIRTEHFPLTLESARPSHTSQYLCASSGRGDNSPLHFGNGTRLTVT.

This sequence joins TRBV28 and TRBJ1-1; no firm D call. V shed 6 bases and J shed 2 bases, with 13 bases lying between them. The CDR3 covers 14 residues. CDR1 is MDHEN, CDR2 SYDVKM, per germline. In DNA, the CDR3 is TGTGCCAGCAGAGTCACGCCAGGCAACACTGAAGCTTTCTTT. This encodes CASRVTPGNTEAFF.

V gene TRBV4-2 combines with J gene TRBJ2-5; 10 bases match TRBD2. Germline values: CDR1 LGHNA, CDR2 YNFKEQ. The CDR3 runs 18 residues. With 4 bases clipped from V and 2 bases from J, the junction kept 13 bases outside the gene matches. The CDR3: CASSLTPVLAGLQETQYF. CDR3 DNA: TGTGCCAGCAGCCTCACTCCCGTACTAGCGGGACTGCAAGAGACCCAGTACTTC.

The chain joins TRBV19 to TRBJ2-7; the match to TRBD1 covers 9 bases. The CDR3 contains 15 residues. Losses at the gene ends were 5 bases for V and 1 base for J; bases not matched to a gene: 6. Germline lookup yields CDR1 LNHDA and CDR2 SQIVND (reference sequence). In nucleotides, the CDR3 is TGTGCCAGTAGTCCCTCGACAGGGGGATCCTACGAGCAGTACTTC. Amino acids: CASSPSTGGSYEQYF.

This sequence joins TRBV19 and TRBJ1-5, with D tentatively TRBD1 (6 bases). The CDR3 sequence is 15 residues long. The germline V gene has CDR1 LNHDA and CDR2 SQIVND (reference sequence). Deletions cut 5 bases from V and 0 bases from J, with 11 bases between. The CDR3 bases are TGTGCCAGTAGTCCGTCGACAGGTAGCAATCAGCCCCAGCATTTT. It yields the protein CASSPSTGSNQPQHF.

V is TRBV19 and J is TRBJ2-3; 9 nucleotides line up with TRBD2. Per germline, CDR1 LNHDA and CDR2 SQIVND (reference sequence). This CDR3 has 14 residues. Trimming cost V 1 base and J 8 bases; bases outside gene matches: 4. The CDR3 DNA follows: TGTGCCAGTAGTATAGGGCTAGCGGGATCTACGCAGTATTTT. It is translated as CASSIGLAGSTQYF.

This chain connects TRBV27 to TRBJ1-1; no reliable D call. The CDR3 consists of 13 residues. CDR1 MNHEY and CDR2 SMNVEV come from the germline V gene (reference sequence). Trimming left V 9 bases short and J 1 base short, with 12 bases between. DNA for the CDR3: TGTGCCAGGTCGTTACGGGGGAACACTGAAGCTTTCTTT. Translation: CARSLRGNTEAFF.

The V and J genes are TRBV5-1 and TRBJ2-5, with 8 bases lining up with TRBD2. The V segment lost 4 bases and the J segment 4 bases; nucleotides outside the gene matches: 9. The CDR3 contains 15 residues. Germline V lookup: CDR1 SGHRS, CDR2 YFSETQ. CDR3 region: CASSPGLGVVETQYF. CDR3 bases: TGCGCCAGCAGCCCGGGACTAGGGGTAGTAGAGACCCAGTACTTC.

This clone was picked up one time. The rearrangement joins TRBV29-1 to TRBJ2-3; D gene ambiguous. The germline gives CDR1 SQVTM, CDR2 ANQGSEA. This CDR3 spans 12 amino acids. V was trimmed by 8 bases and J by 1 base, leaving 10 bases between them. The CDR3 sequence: CSFSSGTDTQYF. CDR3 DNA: TGCAGCTTCAGTTCTGGCACAGATACGCAGTATTTT.

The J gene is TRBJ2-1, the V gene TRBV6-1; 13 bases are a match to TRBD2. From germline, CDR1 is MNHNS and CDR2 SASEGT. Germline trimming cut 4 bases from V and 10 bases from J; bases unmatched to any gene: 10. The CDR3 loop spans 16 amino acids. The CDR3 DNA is TGTGCCAGCAGTGCCGTACCGGGACTAGCGGGAACAGAGCAGTTCTTC. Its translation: CASSAVPGLAGTEQFF.

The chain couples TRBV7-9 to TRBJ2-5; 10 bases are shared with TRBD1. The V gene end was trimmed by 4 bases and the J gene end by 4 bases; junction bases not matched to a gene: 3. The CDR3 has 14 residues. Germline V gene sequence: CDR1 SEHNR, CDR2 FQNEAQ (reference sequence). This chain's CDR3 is CASSSGTGVETQYF. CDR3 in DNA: TGTGCCAGCAGCTCCGGGACAGGGGTAGAGACCCAGTACTTC.

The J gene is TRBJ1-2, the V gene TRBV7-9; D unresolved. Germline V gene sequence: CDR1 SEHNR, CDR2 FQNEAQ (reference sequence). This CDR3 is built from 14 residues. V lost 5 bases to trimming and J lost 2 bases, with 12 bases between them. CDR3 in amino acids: CASSLPGENYGYTF. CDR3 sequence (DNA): TGTGCCAGCAGCCTTCCCGGGGAAAACTATGGCTACACCTTC.

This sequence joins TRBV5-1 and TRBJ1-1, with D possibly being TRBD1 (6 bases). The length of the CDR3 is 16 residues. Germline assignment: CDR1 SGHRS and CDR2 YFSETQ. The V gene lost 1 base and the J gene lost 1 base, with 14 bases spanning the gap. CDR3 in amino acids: CASSLWTVAGNTEAFF. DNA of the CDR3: TGCGCCAGCAGCTTGTGGACAGTGGCAGGGAACACTGAAGCTTTCTTT.

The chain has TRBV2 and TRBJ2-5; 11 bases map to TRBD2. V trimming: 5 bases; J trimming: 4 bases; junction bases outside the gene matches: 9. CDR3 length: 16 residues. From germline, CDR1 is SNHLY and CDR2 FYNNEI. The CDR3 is CASSTPTSGILETQYF. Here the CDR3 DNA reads TGTGCCAGCAGTACCCCGACTAGCGGGATATTAGAGACCCAGTACTTC.

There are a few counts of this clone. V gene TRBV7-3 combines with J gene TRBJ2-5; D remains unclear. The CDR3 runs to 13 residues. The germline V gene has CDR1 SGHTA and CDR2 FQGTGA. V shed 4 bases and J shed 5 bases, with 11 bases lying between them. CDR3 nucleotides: TGTGCCAGCAGCTACCTATCCGGGGAGACCCAGTACTTC. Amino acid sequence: CASSYLSGETQYF. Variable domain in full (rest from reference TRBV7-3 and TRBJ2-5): GAGVSQTPSNKVTEKGKYVELRCDPISGHTALYWYRQSLGQGPEFLIYFQGTGAADDSGLPNDRFFAVRPEGSVSTLKIQRTERGDSAVYLCASSYLSGETQYFGPGTRLLVL.

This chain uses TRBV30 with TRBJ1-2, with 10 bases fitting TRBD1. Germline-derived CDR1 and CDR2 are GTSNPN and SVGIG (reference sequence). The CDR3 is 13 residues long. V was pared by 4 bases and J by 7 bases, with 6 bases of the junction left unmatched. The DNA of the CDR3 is TGTGCCTGGACCCGGGACAGGGGACTTGGCTACACCTTC. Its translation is CAWTRDRGLGYTF.